This TCR beta chain is from a study of control samples from healthy donors and cancer patients. The method was immunoSEQ multiplex PCR; TCRdb's version includes in-frame clones alone and lacks a portion of them. The sample holds under 30,000 clones, approximately 90% seen once. This clone was seen only once. Sequences were obtained from formalin-fixed, paraffin-embedded tissue. The origin of this receptor is a female donor with melanoma.

The DNA for the CDR3 is TGTGCCAGCAGCTTCGGCTCGACGAACACCGGGGAGCTGTTTTTT. It encodes CASSFGSTNTGELFF. This chain uses TRBV7-3 with TRBJ2-2; D is undetermined. The V end lost 3 bases, the J end lost 0 bases, and 8 bases lay between the germline ends. The CDR3 loop spans 15 amino acids. Per germline, CDR1 SGHTA and CDR2 FQGTGA.